This is a list of T cell receptor beta chains from one sample in a study of CD8+ T cells in alopecia areata. Data came from immunoSEQ multiplex PCR; TCRdb stores just in-frame clones and leaves some out. This sample has about 99,000 clones, with approximately 52% found just once. Sequenced: CD4+ T cells sorted from blood. Source of these receptors: a human donor in good health. Both conserved end residues are part of each CDR3. Fields, in order: V gene, D gene, J gene, clone size, CDR3 protein, CDR3 DNA. The D gene is left open where the match is weak. A row's size may be missing; if present it is once, few, many or a size class.

TRBV4-2,NA,TRBJ2-5,NA,CASSQEENQETQYF,TGTGCCAGCAGCCAAGAAGAAAACCAAGAGACCCAGTACTTC
TRBV7-2,TRBD1,TRBJ1-3,NA,CASSRQGASGNTIYF,TGTGCCAGCAGCCGACAGGGAGCATCTGGAAACACCATATATTTT
TRBV2,TRBD2,TRBJ2-5,once,CASRIGGGSSQETQYF,TGTGCCAGCAGGATCGGGGGAGGGAGCAGCCAAGAGACCCAGTACTTC
TRBV29-1,TRBD1,TRBJ1-2,NA,CSVFPGQGAGGYTF,TGCAGCGTTTTTCCGGGACAGGGGGCGGGAGGCTACACCTTC
TRBV4-1,TRBD1,TRBJ1-2,NA,CASSRRDRGGYGYTF,TGCGCCAGCAGCCGCCGGGACAGGGGTGGCTATGGCTACACCTTC
TRBV23-1,NA,TRBJ1-2,NA,CASTHGEHGYTF,TGCGCCAGCACCCACGGAGAACATGGCTACACCTTC
TRBV28,NA,TRBJ2-2,few,CASSLRTGELFF,TGTGCCAGCAGTTTAAGGACCGGGGAGCTGTTTTTT
TRBV5-6,TRBD1,TRBJ1-1,once,CASSPRPGTGNTEAFF,TGTGCCAGCAGCCCCCGGCCCGGGACAGGGAACACTGAAGCTTTCTTT
TRBV30,TRBD2,TRBJ2-3,few,CAWTASSGGLYF,TGTGCCTGGACGGCCTCTAGCGGGGGGTTGTATTTT
TRBV5-1,NA,TRBJ2-4,NA,CASSLLPGAKNIQYF,TGCGCCAGCAGCCTGCTACCTGGGGCCAAAAACATTCAGTACTTC
TRBV6-5,NA,TRBJ1-1,NA,CASSYTVNTEAFF,TGTGCCAGCAGTTATACGGTGAACACTGAAGCTTTCTTT